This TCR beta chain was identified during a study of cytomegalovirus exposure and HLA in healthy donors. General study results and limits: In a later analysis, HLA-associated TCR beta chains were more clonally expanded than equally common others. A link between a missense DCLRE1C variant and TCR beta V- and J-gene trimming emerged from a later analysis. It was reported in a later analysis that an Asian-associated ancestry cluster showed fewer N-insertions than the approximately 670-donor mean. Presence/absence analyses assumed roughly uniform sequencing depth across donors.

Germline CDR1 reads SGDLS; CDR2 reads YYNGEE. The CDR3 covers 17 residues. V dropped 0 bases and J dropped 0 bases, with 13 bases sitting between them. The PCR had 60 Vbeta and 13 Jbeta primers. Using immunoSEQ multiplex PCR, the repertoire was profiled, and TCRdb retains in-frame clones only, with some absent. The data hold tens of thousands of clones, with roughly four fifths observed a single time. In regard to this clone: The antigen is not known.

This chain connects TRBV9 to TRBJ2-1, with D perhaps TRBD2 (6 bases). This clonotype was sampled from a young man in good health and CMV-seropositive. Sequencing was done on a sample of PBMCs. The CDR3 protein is CASSVDPSGSSYNEQFF. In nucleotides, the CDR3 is TGTGCCAGCAGCGTAGACCCCTCCGGGAGCTCCTACAATGAGCAGTTCTTC.